A selection of T cell receptor beta chains follows, all from one sample in a study of T cells in Graves' hyperthyroidism and ophthalmopathy. TCRdb itself ran the multiplex PCR reads through MiXCR, one entry per CDR3 protein. The sample has a few hundred thousand distinct CDR3 sequences, about 45% seen once. Sequencing was performed on peripheral blood or thyroid tissue (not recorded which). The receptor set was obtained from a woman aged 18-29 years with Graves' hyperthyroidism. Both conserved end residues are part of each CDR3. A D gene is named only where the DNA matches it firmly. Rows give clone size only sometimes, using once, few, many, or a class for an expanded clone.

d_call j_call clone_size v_call cdr3_length cdr3_nt cdr3_aa
TRBD2 TRBJ2-2 . TRBV27 12 TGTGCCAGCAGTTTGACTAGCGAGGAGCTGTTTTTT CASSLTSEELFF
. TRBJ2-3 many TRBV2 11 TGTGCCAGCAGCGAACCAGATACGCAGTATTTT CASSEPDTQYF
TRBD2 TRBJ2-7 many TRBV12-3/TRBV12-4 14 TGTGCCAGCAGTCCCGGGAGGGCGGTCTACGAGCAGTACTTC CASSPGRAVYEQYF
. TRBJ1-2 many TRBV7-9 13 TGTGCCAGCGTTCGGTTACCTAACTATGGCTACACCTTC CASVRLPNYGYTF
. TRBJ2-2 few TRBV20-1 10 TGCAGTGCCACATCCGGGGAGCTGTTTTTT CSATSGELFF
. TRBJ1-4 . TRBV10-3 14 TGTGCCATCAGTGCCGGACAGCTAAATGAAAAACTGTTTTTT CAISAGQLNEKLFF
. TRBJ1-6 . TRBV9 14 TGTGCCAGCAGCGTAGGACAGAACTATTCACCCCTCCACTTT CASSVGQNYSPLHF
. TRBJ2-7 . TRBV27 13 TGTGCCAGCAGGCAGGAACAGGGTGACGAGCAGTACTTC CASRQEQGDEQYF
. TRBJ1-2 many TRBV5-1 16 TGCGCCAGCAGCTTGGAGGCAGCATTGAGTAACTATGGCTACACCTTC CASSLEAALSNYGYTF
TRBD2 TRBJ2-2 few TRBV6-5 14 TGTGCCAGCAGTTACAGCGGGAGTACCGGGGAGCTGTTTTTT CASSYSGSTGELFF
. TRBJ1-5 . TRBV4-1 18 TGCGCCAGCAGCCAAGATGGACCGAGTAGCACCTTCGGACAGCCCCAGCATTTT CASSQDGPSSTFGQPQHF
TRBD1 TRBJ1-5 many TRBV4-1 15 TGCGCCAGCAGCCTTATAAATACAGGGGGGCAGCCCCAGCATTTT CASSLINTGGQPQHF
. TRBJ2-5 . TRBV7-9 15 TGTGCCAGCAGCTACCCTGACAGCCTATGGGAGACCCAGTACTTC CASSYPDSLWETQYF
TRBD1 TRBJ1-1 . TRBV12-3/TRBV12-4 15 TGTGCCAGTATCACAGGGGTAAATGGAAACACTGAAGCTTTCTTT CASITGVNGNTEAFF
TRBD2 TRBJ2-7 few TRBV6-2/TRBV6-3 13 TGTGCCAGCAGGAGCGGGGGGGAATACGAGCAGTACTTC CASRSGGEYEQYF
. TRBJ1-3 . TRBV30 12 TGTGCCTGGAGTGTTGGGGGAAACACCATATATTTT CAWSVGGNTIYF
TRBD2 TRBJ2-7 . TRBV7-9 16 TGTGCCAGCAGCTTAGTTCCAGCGGGAGGACTAAATGAGCAGTACTTC CASSLVPAGGLNEQYF
. TRBJ1-5 many TRBV7-2 14 TGTGCCAGCAGCTTAGACGGGGGCCACCAGCCCCAGCATTTT CASSLDGGHQPQHF
. TRBJ2-2 many TRBV12-3/TRBV12-4 14 TGTGCCAGCAGCCAAAACACCCCTCCCGGGGAGCTGTTTTTT CASSQNTPPGELFF
. TRBJ2-3 . TRBV12-5 12 TGTGCTAGTGGTATAAACACAGATACGCAGTATTTT CASGINTDTQYF
. TRBJ1-5 . TRBV20-1 12 TGCAGTGCTGGGGGACCCCAAGAGACCCAGCATTTT CSAGGPQETQHF
. TRBJ1-5 . TRBV19 19 TGTGCCAGTACGGGAGGGGGGGGGTTTGGGGTTTATAGCAATCAGCCCCAGCATTTT CASTGGGGFGVYSNQPQHF
TRBD1 TRBJ1-2 . TRBV24-1 15 TGTGCCACCAGTGTTCCCAGGGGGGCAGGGGGTGGCTACACCTTC CATSVPRGAGGGYTF
TRBD1 TRBJ1-2 . TRBV25-1 22 TGTGCCAGCAGGGGAAGGACAGGGGAACACAGCTTACCCCTCAAGGGGAGGGATGGCTACACCTTC CASRGRTGEHSLPLKGRDGYTF
TRBD2 TRBJ2-1 . TRBV11-2 14 TGTGCCAGCAGCTTAGCTAGCGGGAGTGGGGAGCAGTTCTTC CASSLASGSGEQFF
. TRBJ2-2 many TRBV30 13 TGTGCCTGGAGGTCGACGGGCACCGGGGAGCTGTTTTTT CAWRSTGTGELFF
. TRBJ1-2 many TRBV7-9 15 TGTGCCAGCAGCTTAGGCACGGGGGCTGACTATGGCTACACCTTC CASSLGTGADYGYTF
TRBD1 TRBJ2-4 . TRBV2 14 TGTGCCAGCAGTGTGGACAGGGACAAAAACATTCAGTACTTC CASSVDRDKNIQYF